These 7 T cell receptor beta chains were all obtained from the same sample, sequenced in a study of CD8 T cells in ankylosing spondylitis. Each CDR3 protein gets one entry after TCRdb re-called the 5' RACE reads with MiXCR. The sample carries 6,500 or so distinct CDR3 sequences, less than 3.5% recorded once. Specimen: blood, either unsorted or a sorted T cell fraction (not recorded which). These receptors were collected from a female donor with ankylosing spondylitis or in good health (not recorded which).

This clonotype was found a few times. The CDR3 region is CASSFSGSTDTQYF. The CDR3, as DNA: TGTGCCAGCAGCTTTAGCGGGAGCACAGATACGCAGTATTTT. The rearrangement uses TRBV9 and TRBJ2-3; TRBD2 matches at 7 bases. V shed 4 bases and J 0 bases; nucleotides not matched to a gene: 2. The germline V gene has CDR1 SGDLS and CDR2 YYNGEE. The CDR3 contains 14 residues. The full variable domain, completed using reference TRBV9 and TRBJ2-3, is DSGVTQTPKHLITATGQRVTLRCSPRSGDLSVYWYQQSLDQGLQFLIQYYNGEERAKGNILERFSAQQFPDLHSELNLSSLELGDSALYFCASSFSGSTDTQYFGPGTRLTVL.

This clonotype was counted at least ten times. V is TRBV9 and J is TRBJ2-3; D may correspond to TRBD1 or TRBD2 (6 bases each). V was shortened by 3 bases and J by 0 bases, with 17 bases between the two germline ends. Germline CDR1 SGDLS, CDR2 YYNGEE. This CDR3 spans 17 amino acids. The CDR3 nucleotides are TGTGCCAGCAGCGGTTCGGGGGACACCCCTAGCACAGATACGCAGTATTTT. This codes for CASSGSGDTPSTDTQYF.

This clonotype was observed many times. The rearrangement links TRBV9 to TRBJ1-1; D may be TRBD1 (5 bases). V dropped 3 bases and J dropped 5 bases, with 14 bases sitting between them. CDR1 SGDLS and CDR2 YYNGEE come from the germline V gene. The CDR3 extends over 14 amino acids. In nucleotides, the CDR3 is TGTGCCAGCAGCGCAGGGACCCGAAGTACTGAAGCTTTCTTT. It yields the protein CASSAGTRSTEAFF.

This clonotype was counted only a few times. The chain has TRBV9 and TRBJ2-7; D tentatively reads TRBD1 or TRBD2 (5 bases each). The germline V and J ends were trimmed by 4 bases and 0 bases, with 23 bases remaining between them. Germline V gives CDR1 SGDLS, CDR2 YYNGEE. The CDR3 spans 18 residues. CDR3 DNA sequence: TGTGCCAGCAGCCCCACTAGAGTCTCGGCAGGGCTCTCCTACGAGCAGTACTTC. It codes for CASSPTRVSAGLSYEQYF.

This clonotype came up many times. The chain joins TRBV9 to TRBJ2-3, with TRBD2 matching 7 bases. This CDR3 has 16 amino acids. With 4 bases clipped from V and 0 bases from J, the junction kept 8 bases outside the gene matches. Per germline, CDR1 SGDLS and CDR2 YYNGEE. CDR3 loop: CASSPGTTPSTDTQYF. The CDR3 region has the DNA TGTGCCAGCAGCCCAGGGACTACCCCTAGCACAGATACGCAGTATTTT.

Ten or more counts support this clonotype. This chain joins TRBV9 and TRBJ2-7; possibly TRBD2 for D (6 bases). This CDR3 is built from 13 residues. The germline V gene has CDR1 SGDLS and CDR2 YYNGEE. V was shortened by 3 bases and J by 6 bases, with 13 bases between the two germline ends. The DNA of the CDR3 is TGTGCCAGCAGCGGTTCGGGAGTAGGCGAGCAGTACTTC. It encodes CASSGSGVGEQYF.

This clonotype has ten or more counts. The rearrangement uses TRBV9 and TRBJ2-3; 12 nucleotides agree with TRBD2. The J segment lost 2 bases and the V segment lost 2 bases, leaving 6 bases of the junction unmatched. Germline CDR1 reads SGDLS; CDR2 reads YYNGEE. The CDR3 covers 17 residues. The chain's CDR3 is CASSVEGLAGPTDTQYF. CDR3 nucleotide sequence: TGTGCCAGCAGCGTTGAGGGACTAGCGGGTCCCACAGATACGCAGTATTTT.